This T cell receptor (beta chain) appears in the sequencing data of a study of Tregs in tolerant kidney transplant recipients. The ends were cut back, 2 bases at V and 0 bases at J, with 7 bases in the middle. This CDR3 has 14 residues. The germline gives CDR1 SGHTA, CDR2 FQGNSA. Some clones are missing from TCRdb's copy, which holds only in-frame ones; the method was immunoSEQ multiplex PCR. The data contain around 75,000 clones, roughly 89% of them seen just once; the ten biggest clones take up 0.35% to 0.5%. The J gene is TRBJ1-1, the V gene TRBV7-2; D remains ambiguous. The specimen comprised CD4+ T cells from blood, sampled before the transplant. This clonotype was sampled from a human donor who received a combined kidney and bone marrow transplant. The DNA for the CDR3 is TGTGCCAGCAGCTTAACATTTATGAACACTGAAGCTTTCTTT. It encodes CASSLTFMNTEAFF.